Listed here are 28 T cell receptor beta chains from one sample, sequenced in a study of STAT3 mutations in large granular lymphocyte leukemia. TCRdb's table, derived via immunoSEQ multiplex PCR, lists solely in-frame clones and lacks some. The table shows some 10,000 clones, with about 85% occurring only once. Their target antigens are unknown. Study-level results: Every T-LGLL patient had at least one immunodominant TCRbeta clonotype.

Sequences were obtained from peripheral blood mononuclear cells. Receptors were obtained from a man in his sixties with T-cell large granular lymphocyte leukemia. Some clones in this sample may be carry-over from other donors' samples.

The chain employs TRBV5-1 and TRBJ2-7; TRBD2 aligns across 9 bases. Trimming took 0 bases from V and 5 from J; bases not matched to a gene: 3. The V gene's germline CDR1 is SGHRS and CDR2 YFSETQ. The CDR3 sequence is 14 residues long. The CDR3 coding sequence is TGCGCCAGCAGCTTGGCCCAGCGGGGGGACGAGCAGTACTTC. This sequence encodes CASSLAQRGDEQYF. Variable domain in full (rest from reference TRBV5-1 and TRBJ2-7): KAGVTQTPRYLIKTRGQQVTLSCSPISGHRSVSWYQQTPGQGLQFLFEYFSETQRNKGNFPGRFSGRQFSNSRSEMNVSTLELGDSALYLCASSLAQRGDEQYFGPGTRLTVT.

Here the CDR3 reads CASSPTEGMRNQPQHF. DNA for the CDR3: TGTGCCAGCAGCCCGACAGAGGGGATGCGCAATCAGCCCCAGCATTTT. This chain links TRBV7-9 with TRBJ1-5; a weak D match, TRBD1 (5 bases). V was cut by 5 bases and J by 2 bases, with 16 bases left in between. CDR1 and CDR2 (germline): SEHNR, FQNEAQ (reference sequence). The CDR3 runs 16 residues. Full variable domain (outside the CDR3, taken from reference TRBV7-9 and TRBJ1-5): DTGVSQNPRHKITKRGQNVTFRCDPISEHNRLYWYRQTLGQGPEFLTYFQNEAQLEKSRLLSDRFSAERPKGSFSTLEIQRTEQGDSAMYLCASSPTEGMRNQPQHFGDGTRLSIL.

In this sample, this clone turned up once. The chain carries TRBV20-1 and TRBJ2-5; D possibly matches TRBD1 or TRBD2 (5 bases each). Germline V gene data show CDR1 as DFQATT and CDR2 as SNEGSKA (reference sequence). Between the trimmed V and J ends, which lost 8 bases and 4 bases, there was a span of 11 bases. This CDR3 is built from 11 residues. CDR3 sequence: CSHRTGETQYF. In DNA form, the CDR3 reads TGCAGTCACAGGACTGGAGAGACCCAGTACTTC.

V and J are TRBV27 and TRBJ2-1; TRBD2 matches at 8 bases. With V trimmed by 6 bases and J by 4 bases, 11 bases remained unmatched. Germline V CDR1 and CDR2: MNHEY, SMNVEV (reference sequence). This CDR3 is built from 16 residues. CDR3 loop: CASSPLTSGRYNEQFF. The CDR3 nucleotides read TGTGCCAGCAGCCCCTTGACCAGCGGGAGATACAATGAGCAGTTCTTC.

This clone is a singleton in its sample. The CDR3 bases are TGCGCCAGCAGCTTGGCCGCGGAAAGAGAAGAGACCCAGTACTTC. Its protein product is CASSLAAEREETQYF. The genes are TRBV5-1 and TRBJ2-5; no reliable D call. Trimming stripped 0 bases from V and 3 bases from J, with 12 bases between. Germline lookup yields CDR1 SGHRS and CDR2 YFSETQ. This CDR3 contains 15 residues.

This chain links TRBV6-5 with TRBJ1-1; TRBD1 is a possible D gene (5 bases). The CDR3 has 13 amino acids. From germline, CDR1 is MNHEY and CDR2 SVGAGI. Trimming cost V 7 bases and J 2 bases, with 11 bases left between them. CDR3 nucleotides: TGTGCCAGCATGGACAATCTCAACACTGAAGCTTTCTTT. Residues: CASMDNLNTEAFF.

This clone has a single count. CDR3 nucleotides: TGCAGCGTTCGGGGTGGGACAAGAAGTGGTGAGCAGTTCTTC. Encoded protein: CSVRGGTRSGEQFF. The chain joins TRBV29-1 to TRBJ2-1, with a possible D match to TRBD1 (6 bases). The germline V gene encodes CDR1 SQVTM and CDR2 ANQGSEA. Trimming cost V 5 bases and J 9 bases, with 20 bases left between them. The length of the CDR3 is 14 residues.

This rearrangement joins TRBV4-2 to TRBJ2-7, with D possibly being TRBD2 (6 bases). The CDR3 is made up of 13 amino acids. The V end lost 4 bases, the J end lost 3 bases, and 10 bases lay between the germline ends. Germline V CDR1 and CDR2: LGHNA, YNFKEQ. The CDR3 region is CASSRGTDYEQYF. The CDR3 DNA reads TGTGCCAGCAGCCGCGGGACGGACTACGAGCAGTACTTC.

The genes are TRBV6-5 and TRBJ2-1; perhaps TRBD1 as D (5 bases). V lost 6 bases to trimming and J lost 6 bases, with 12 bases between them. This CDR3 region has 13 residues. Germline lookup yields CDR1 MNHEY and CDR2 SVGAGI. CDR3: CASRHLQVNEQFF. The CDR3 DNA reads TGTGCCAGCAGACACTTACAGGTCAATGAGCAGTTCTTC.

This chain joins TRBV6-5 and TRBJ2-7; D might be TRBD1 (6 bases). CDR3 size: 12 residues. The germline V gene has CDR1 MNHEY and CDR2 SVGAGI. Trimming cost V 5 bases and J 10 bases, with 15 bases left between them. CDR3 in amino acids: CASSTLPGHQYF. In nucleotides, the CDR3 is TGTGCCAGCAGTACCTTGCCGGGACACCAGTACTTC.

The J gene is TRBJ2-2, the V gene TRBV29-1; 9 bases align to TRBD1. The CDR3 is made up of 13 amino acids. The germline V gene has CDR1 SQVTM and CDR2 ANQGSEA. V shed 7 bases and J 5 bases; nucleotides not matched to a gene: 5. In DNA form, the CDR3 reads TGCAGCGCGGACAGGGGAAGGACCGGGGAGCTGTTTTTT. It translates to CSADRGRTGELFF.

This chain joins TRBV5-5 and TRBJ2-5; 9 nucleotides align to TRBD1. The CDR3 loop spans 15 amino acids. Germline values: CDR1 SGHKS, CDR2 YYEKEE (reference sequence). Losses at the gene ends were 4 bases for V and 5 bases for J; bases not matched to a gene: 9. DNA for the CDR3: TGTGCCAGCAGCCTCGGGACAGGGAAGGGGGAGACCCAGTACTTC. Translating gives CASSLGTGKGETQYF.

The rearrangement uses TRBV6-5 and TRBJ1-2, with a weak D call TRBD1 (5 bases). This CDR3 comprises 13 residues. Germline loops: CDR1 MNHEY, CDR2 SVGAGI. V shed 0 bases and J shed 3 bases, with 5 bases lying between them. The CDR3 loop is CASSYSGDYGYTF. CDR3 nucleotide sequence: TGTGCCAGCAGTTACTCAGGGGACTATGGCTACACCTTC.

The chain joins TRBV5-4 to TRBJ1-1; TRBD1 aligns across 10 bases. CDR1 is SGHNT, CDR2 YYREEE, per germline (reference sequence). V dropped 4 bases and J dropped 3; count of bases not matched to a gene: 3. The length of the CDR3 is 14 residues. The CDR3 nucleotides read TGTGCCAGCAGCCGCGGACAGGGGGACACTGAAGCTTTCTTT. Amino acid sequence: CASSRGQGDTEAFF.

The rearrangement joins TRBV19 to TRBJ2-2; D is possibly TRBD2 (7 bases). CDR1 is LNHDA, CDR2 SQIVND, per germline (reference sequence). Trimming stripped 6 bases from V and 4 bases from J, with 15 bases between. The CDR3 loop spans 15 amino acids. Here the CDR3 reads CASRRGGASTGELFF. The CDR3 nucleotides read TGTGCCAGTAGGAGGGGGGGCGCATCCACCGGGGAGCTGTTTTTT.

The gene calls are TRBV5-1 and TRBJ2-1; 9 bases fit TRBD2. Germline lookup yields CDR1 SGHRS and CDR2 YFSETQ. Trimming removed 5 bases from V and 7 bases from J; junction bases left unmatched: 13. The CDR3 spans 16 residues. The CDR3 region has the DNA TGCGCCAGCAGACCCACCCTAGCGGGAACTAGGAATGAGCAGTTCTTC. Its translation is CASRPTLAGTRNEQFF.

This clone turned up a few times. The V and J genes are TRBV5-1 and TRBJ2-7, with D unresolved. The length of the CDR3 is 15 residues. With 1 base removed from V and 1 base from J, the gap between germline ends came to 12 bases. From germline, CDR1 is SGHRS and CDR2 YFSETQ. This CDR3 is CASSLRTPLSYEQYF. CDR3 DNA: TGCGCCAGCAGCTTGCGAACACCTCTTTCCTACGAGCAGTACTTC.

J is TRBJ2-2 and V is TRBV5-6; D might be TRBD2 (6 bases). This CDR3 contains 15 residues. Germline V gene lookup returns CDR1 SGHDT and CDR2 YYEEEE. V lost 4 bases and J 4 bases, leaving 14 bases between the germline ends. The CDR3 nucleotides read TGTGCCAGCAGCCACGCGGGGCGACGCACCGGGGAGCTGTTTTTT. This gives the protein CASSHAGRRTGELFF.

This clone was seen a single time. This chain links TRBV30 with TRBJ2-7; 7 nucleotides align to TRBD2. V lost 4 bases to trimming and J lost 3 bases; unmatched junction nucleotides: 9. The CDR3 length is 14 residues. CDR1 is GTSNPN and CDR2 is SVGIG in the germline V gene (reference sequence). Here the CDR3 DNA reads TGTGCCTGGAAAATGGGATGGGGGGGCTACGAGCAGTACTTC. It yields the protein CAWKMGWGGYEQYF.

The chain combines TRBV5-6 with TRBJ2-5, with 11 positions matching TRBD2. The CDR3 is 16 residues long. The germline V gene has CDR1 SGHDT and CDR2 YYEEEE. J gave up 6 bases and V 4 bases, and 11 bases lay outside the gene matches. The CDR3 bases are TGTGCCAGCAGCCCGCCGGGGGCTAGCGGGAGGCAGACCCAGTACTTC. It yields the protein CASSPPGASGRQTQYF.

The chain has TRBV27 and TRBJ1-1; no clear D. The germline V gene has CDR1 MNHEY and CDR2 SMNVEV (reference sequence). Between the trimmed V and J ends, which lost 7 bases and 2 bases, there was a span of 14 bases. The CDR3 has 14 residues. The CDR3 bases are TGTGCCAGCACCACGAACCGGCTTAACACTGAAGCTTTCTTT. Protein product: CASTTNRLNTEAFF.

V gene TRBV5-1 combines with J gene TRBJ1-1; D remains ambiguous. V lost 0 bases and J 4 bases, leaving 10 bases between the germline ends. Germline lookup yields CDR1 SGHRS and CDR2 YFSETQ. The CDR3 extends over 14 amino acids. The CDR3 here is CASSLEGWSTEAFF. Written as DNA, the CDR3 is TGCGCCAGCAGCTTGGAGGGCTGGAGCACTGAAGCTTTCTTT.

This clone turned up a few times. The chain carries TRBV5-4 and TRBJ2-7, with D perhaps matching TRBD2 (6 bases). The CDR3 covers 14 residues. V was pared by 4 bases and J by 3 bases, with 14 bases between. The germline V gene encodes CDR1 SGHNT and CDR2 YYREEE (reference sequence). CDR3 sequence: CASSRGRDFYEQYF. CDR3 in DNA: TGTGCCAGCAGCAGGGGACGGGACTTCTACGAGCAGTACTTC.

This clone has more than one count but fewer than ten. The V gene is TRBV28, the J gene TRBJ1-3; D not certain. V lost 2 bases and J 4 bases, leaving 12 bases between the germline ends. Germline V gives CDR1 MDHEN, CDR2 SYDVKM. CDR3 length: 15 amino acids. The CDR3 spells CASSLVGSIGNTIYF. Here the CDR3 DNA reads TGTGCCAGCAGTTTAGTTGGGAGTATAGGAAACACCATATATTTT. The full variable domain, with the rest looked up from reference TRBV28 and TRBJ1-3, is DVKVTQSSRYLVKRTGEKVFLECVQDMDHENMFWYRQDPGLGLRLIYFSYDVKMKEKGDIPEGYSVSREKKERFSLILESASTNQTSMYLCASSLVGSIGNTIYFGEGSWLTVV.

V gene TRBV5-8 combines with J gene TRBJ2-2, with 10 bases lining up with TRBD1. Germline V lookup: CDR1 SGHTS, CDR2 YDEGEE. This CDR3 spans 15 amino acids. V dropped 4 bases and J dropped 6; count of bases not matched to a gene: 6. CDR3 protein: CASSGTGEWAGELFF. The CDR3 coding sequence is TGTGCCAGCAGCGGGACAGGGGAATGGGCCGGGGAGCTGTTTTTT.

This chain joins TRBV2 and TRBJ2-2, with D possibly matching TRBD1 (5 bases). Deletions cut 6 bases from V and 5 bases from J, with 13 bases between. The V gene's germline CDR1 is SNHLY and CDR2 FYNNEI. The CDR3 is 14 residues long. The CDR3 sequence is CASRAGPRTGELFF. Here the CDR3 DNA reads TGTGCCAGCAGGGCAGGGCCCCGGACCGGGGAGCTGTTTTTT.

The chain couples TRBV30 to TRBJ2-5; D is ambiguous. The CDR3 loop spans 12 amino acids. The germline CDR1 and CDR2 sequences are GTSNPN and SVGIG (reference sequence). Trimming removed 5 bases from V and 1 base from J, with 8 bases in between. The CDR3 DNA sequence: TGTGCCTGGGGGTGGGGCCAAGAGACCCAGTACTTC. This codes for CAWGWGQETQYF.

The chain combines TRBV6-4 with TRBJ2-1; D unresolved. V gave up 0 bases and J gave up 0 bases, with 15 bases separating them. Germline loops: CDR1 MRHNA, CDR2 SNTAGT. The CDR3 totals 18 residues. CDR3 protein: CASSDSALSASSYNEQFF. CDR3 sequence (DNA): TGTGCCAGCAGTGACTCCGCCTTGAGCGCCAGCTCCTACAATGAGCAGTTCTTC.